Presented here are 2 T cell receptor beta chains from one specimen sequenced in a study of shared clonotypes between healthy human individuals. TCRdb's copy holds only in-frame clones and misses some; the assay was immunoSEQ multiplex PCR. This sample has some 530,000 clones, with 81% found just once. The sequencing sample was made of PBMCs. The origin of the receptors is a woman in her 40s in good health. Some clones in this sample may be carry-over from other donors' samples.

The chain couples TRBV11-2 to TRBJ2-7; D gene ambiguous. This CDR3 is 15 amino acids long. CDR1 SGHAT and CDR2 FQNNGV come from the germline V gene. Trimming took 5 bases from V and 0 from J, leaving 14 bases between them. CDR3 sequence reads: CASSPSRQSSYEQYF. The CDR3, as DNA: TGTGCCAGCAGCCCCTCCCGGCAGAGCTCCTACGAGCAGTACTTC. Full variable domain (remainder filled in from reference TRBV11-2 and TRBJ2-7): EAGVAQSPRYKIIEKRQSVAFWCNPISGHATLYWYQQILGQGPKLLIQFQNNGVVDDSQLPKDRFSAERLKGVDSTLKIQPAKLEDSAVYLCASSPSRQSSYEQYFGPGTRLTVT.

The gene calls are TRBV5-1 and TRBJ2-1; maybe TRBD2 (6 bases). V was cut by 4 bases and J by 3 bases, with 11 bases left in between. Germline lookup yields CDR1 SGHRS and CDR2 YFSETQ. This CDR3 is 14 amino acids long. The CDR3 loop reads CASSIRDFYNEQFF. The CDR3 DNA is TGCGCCAGCAGCATCCGGGACTTCTACAATGAGCAGTTCTTC.